This T cell receptor (beta chain) was obtained from a study of T cell clonality in common variable immunodeficiency. The germline gives CDR1 DFQATT, CDR2 SNEGSKA (reference sequence). With 6 bases removed from V and 2 bases from J, the gap between germline ends came to 16 bases. The length of the CDR3 is 14 residues. In its sample, this clone was seen many times. Its antigen is unknown. The read terminates 3 residues before the CDR3 end, so the remaining end is supplied by the germline J gene. Method: immunoSEQ multiplex PCR; TCRdb's copy keeps in-frame clones and lacks some. There are tens of thousands of clones in the sample, none observed a single time. General study points: CVID subjects had higher TCRbeta clonality than healthy controls, most marked in about a third. Common variable immunodeficiency TCR beta sequences reportedly had fewer deletions and N-nucleotide insertions.

The sequence was collected from a person aged 18 to 75 in good health. Sequencing was carried out using peripheral blood mononuclear cells. The rearrangement links TRBV20-1 to TRBJ1-1; TRBD1 might be the D (6 bases). The CDR3 sequence: CSARGGGPNTEAFF. CDR3 bases read: TGCAGTGCCCGAGGGGGGGGACCAAACACTGAA.